Listed below are T cell receptor beta chains from one sample, sequenced in a study of response to subunit inactivated influenza vaccine. TCRdb reanalysed the RT-PCR reads using MiXCR and keeps one entry per CDR3 protein. The profile covers some 540,000 distinct CDR3 sequences, with under 30% appearing a single time and around 2.8% taken by the ten largest. The data were also submitted as part of a second study, on T cells expressing NK-cell markers.

The specimen comprised CD4+ T cells sorted from PBMCs, sampled about 12 days after vaccination. The source is a man between 50 and 59 years old who received an inactivated influenza vaccine. The CDR3 runs from the conserved cysteine through the conserved F or W. The order of the fields is CDR3 DNA, CDR3 protein, D gene, J gene, clone size, V gene. A D gene is named only where the DNA matches it firmly. For some rows the clone size is stated as once, few or many, or as a class when expanded; others skip it.

TGTGCCAGCAGTGGAGGCGGTACGCAGTATTTT,CASSGGGTQYF,.,TRBJ2-3,few,TRBV25-1
TGCAGTGCTAGACCCCCGAAGACGCCAGGGTACGAGCAGTACTTC,CSARPPKTPGYEQYF,.,TRBJ2-7,many,TRBV20-1
TGCAGTGCCAATGGTGGCATGGCGGGGGGGCCGGGAGAGACCCAGTACTTC,CSANGGMAGGPGETQYF,TRBD2,TRBJ2-5,few,TRBV20-1
TGCGCCAGCAGCTTCACAGGGGCGTCCTACAATGAGCAGTTCTTC,CASSFTGASYNEQFF,TRBD1,TRBJ2-1,.,TRBV5-1
TGTGCCAGCAGCCAAGGGGGGGGACTCGACTCACCCCTCCACTTT,CASSQGGGLDSPLHF,.,TRBJ1-6,.,TRBV3-1
TGTGCCACCCCGACTAGCGGGAGTGGGAATGAGCAGTTCTTC,CATPTSGSGNEQFF,TRBD2,TRBJ2-1,few,TRBV3-1
TGTGCCAGCAGTTACTCGTCCGGAAGGTCCTCCTACGAGCAGTACTTC,CASSYSSGRSSYEQYF,.,TRBJ2-7,.,TRBV6-2/TRBV6-3
TGTGCCAGCAGTTCTAGGGGTGAGCAGTTCTTC,CASSSRGEQFF,.,TRBJ2-1,.,TRBV12-3/TRBV12-4
TGTGCCAGTAGTATAGGACAGGCCCTATATGGCTACACCTTC,CASSIGQALYGYTF,.,TRBJ1-2,.,TRBV19
TGTGCCAGCACCTCCGGGACTAGCGGGACTGAGACCCAGTACTTC,CASTSGTSGTETQYF,TRBD2,TRBJ2-5,.,TRBV2
TGTGCCAGCAGCCAAGAAAGGAGAAATGAAAAACTGTTTTTT,CASSQERRNEKLFF,.,TRBJ1-4,.,TRBV4-2
TGCGCCAGCAGCCAAGCTACCGGAGTCGGTGAAAAACTGTTTTTT,CASSQATGVGEKLFF,.,TRBJ1-4,.,TRBV4-1
TGTGCCGCAGGGGCAGTCCCGTACAATGAGCAGTTCTTC,CAAGAVPYNEQFF,.,TRBJ2-1,.,TRBV27
TGTGCCACCAGCAGAGAAAGGGGACAGCCCCAGCATTTT,CATSRERGQPQHF,.,TRBJ1-5,.,TRBV15
TGTGCCAGCAGTATTAAGCGAAGGGACAGATCCTACGAGCAGTACTTC,CASSIKRRDRSYEQYF,TRBD1,TRBJ2-7,few,TRBV7-9
TGCAGTGCTAGAGCCCAAACAGGGGTAGAGACCCAGTACTTC,CSARAQTGVETQYF,TRBD1,TRBJ2-5,few,TRBV20-1
TGTGCCAGCAGTTTACAGGGGCAGCCCCAGCATTTT,CASSLQGQPQHF,.,TRBJ1-5,many,TRBV12-3/TRBV12-4
TGTGCCAGCAGCTCAAAGTGGTACACTGAAGCTTTCTTT,CASSSKWYTEAFF,.,TRBJ1-1,few,TRBV7-9